Each of the 5 T cell receptor beta chains below was sequenced from the same sample in a study of T cell clonotyping in hematopoietic cell transplantation. Using immunoSEQ multiplex PCR, the repertoire was profiled, and TCRdb retains in-frame clones only, with some absent. The table shows around 5,900 clones, with 80% occurring only once. Time point in this sample: recipient sample about 28 days before transplant, after cytoreduction. The starting material was peripheral blood mononuclear cells, obtained before stem cell transplant. The receptors here all came from a woman aged 50 to 65 with acute myeloid leukemia. Some clones in this sample may be carry-over from other donors' samples.

The rearrangement uses TRBV2 and TRBJ1-1; D is uncertain. The CDR3 covers 13 residues. Germline CDR1 SNHLY, CDR2 FYNNEI. The V end was cut by 7 bases, the J end by 0 bases, with 9 bases between. The CDR3 is CASTQSLNTEAFF. CDR3 DNA: TGTGCCAGCACCCAATCCCTGAACACTGAAGCTTTCTTT.

This chain connects TRBV6-5 to TRBJ1-4; the D gene is possibly TRBD1 (6 bases). The CDR3 is 14 amino acids. The V gene's germline CDR1 is MNHEY and CDR2 SVGAGI. V lost 5 bases and J lost 2, with 9 bases in between. The CDR3 sequence: CASSQGTTNEKLFF. The CDR3 DNA reads TGTGCCAGCAGTCAGGGGACGACTAATGAAAAACTGTTTTTT.

The chain carries TRBV4-1 and TRBJ2-7; tentatively, D is TRBD2 (6 bases). The V end was cut by 2 bases, the J end by 6 bases, with 20 bases between. Germline V gene data show CDR1 as MGHRA and CDR2 as YSYEKL. There are 16 residues in the CDR3. CDR3 nucleotide sequence: TGCGCCAGCAGCCAAAGCCCCCGGGACTGGGGGACCGAGCAGTACTTC. This gives the protein CASSQSPRDWGTEQYF.

CDR3 loop: CASSKGLEETQYF. The CDR3, as DNA: TGTGCCAGTAGTAAAGGGTTGGAAGAGACCCAGTACTTC. The V and J genes are TRBV19 and TRBJ2-5; the D is unclear. CDR3 length: 13 residues. Germline V lookup: CDR1 LNHDA, CDR2 SQIVND (reference sequence). V was trimmed by 4 bases and J by 3 bases, leaving 9 bases between them.

The chain is built from TRBV15 and TRBJ1-5; no definite D call. This CDR3 comprises 14 residues. From germline, CDR1 is LNHNV and CDR2 YYDKDF (reference sequence). Trimming removed 4 bases at V and 6 bases at J, with 13 bases between. In nucleotides, the CDR3 is TGTGCCACCAGCAAACGGACCACGGGTCAGCCCCAGCATTTT. This translates into CATSKRTTGQPQHF.